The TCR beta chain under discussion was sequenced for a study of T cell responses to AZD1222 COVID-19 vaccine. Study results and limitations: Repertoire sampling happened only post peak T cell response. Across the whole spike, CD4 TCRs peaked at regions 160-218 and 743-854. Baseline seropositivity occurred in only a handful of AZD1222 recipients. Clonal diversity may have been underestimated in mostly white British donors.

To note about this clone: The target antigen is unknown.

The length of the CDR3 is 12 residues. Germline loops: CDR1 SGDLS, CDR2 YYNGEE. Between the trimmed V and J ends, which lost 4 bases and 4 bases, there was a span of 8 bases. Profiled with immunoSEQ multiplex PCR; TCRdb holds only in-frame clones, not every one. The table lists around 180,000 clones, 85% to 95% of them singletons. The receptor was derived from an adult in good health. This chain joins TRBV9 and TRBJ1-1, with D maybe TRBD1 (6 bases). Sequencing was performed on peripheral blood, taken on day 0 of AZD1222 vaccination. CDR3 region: CASSSRGTEAFF. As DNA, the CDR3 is TGTGCCAGCAGCTCCAGGGGCACTGAAGCTTTCTTT.